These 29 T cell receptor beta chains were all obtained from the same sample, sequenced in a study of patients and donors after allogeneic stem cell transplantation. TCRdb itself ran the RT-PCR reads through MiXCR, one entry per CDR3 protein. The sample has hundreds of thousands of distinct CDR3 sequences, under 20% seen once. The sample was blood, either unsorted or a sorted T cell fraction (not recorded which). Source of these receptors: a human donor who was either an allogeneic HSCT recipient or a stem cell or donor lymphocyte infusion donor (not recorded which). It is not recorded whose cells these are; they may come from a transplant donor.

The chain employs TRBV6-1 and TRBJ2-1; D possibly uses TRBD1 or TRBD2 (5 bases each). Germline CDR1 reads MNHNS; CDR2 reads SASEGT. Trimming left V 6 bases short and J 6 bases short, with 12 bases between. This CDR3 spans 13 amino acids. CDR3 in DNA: TGTGCCAGCAGCGGGACGCCAAGCAATGAGCAGTTCTTC. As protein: CASSGTPSNEQFF.

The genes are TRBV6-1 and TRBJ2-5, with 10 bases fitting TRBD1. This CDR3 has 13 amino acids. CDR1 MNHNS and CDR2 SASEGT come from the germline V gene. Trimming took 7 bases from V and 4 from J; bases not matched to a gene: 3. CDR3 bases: TGTGCCAGCACCCGGGACAGGGGAGAGACCCAGTACTTC. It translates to CASTRDRGETQYF.

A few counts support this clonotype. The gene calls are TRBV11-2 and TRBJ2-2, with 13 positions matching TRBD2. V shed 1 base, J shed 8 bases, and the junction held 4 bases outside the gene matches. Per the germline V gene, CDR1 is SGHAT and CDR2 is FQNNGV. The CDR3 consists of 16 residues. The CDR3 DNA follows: TGTGCCAGCAGCTTAGGTCGGACTAGCGGGAGTGGGGAGCTGTTTTTT. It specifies CASSLGRTSGSGELFF.

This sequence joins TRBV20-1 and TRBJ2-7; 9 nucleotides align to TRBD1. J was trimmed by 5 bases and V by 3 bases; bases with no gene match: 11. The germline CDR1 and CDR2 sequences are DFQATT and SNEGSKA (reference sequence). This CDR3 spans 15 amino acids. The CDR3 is CSARGRGQGAHEQYF. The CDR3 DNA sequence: TGCAGTGCTAGGGGGCGGGGACAGGGAGCCCACGAGCAGTACTTC.

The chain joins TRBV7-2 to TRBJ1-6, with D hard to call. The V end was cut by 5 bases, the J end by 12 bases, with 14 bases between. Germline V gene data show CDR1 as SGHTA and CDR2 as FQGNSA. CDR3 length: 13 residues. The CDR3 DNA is TGTGCCAGCAGCGTAAGACACGCGGTACCCCTCCACTTT. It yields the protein CASSVRHAVPLHF.

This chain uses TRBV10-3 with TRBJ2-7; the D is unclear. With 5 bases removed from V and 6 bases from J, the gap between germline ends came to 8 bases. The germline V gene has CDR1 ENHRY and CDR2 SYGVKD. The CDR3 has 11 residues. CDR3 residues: CAISNGGEQYF. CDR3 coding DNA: TGTGCCATCAGTAACGGTGGCGAGCAGTACTTC.

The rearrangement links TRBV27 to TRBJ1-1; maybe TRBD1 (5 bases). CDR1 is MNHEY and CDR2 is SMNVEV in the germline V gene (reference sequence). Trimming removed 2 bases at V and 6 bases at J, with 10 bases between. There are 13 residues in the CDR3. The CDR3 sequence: CASSLEGPPEAFF. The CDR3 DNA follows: TGTGCCAGCAGTTTAGAGGGGCCCCCTGAAGCTTTCTTT.

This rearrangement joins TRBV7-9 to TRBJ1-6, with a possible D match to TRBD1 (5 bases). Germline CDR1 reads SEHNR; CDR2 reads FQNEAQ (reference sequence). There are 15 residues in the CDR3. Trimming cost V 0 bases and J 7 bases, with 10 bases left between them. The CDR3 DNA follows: TGTGCCAGCAGCTTAGCGCGGCAGGGAAATTCACCCCTCCACTTT. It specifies CASSLARQGNSPLHF.

The CDR3 coding sequence is TGTGCCAGCAGCCCTGGCCCCACTCCTGCGGAGACCCAGTACTTC. Translation: CASSPGPTPAETQYF. The gene calls are TRBV3-1 and TRBJ2-5; unclear D gene. Trimming pared 4 bases from V and 5 bases from J, leaving 17 bases between. CDR3 length: 15 residues. Per the germline V gene, CDR1 is LGHDT and CDR2 is YNNKEL (reference sequence).

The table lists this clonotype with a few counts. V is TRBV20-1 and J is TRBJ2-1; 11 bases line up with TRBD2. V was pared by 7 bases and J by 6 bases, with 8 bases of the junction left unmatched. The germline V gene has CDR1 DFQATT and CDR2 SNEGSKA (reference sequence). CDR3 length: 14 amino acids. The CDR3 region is CSGVAGGLINEQFF. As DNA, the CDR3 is TGCAGTGGGGTAGCGGGGGGGCTCATCAATGAGCAGTTCTTC.

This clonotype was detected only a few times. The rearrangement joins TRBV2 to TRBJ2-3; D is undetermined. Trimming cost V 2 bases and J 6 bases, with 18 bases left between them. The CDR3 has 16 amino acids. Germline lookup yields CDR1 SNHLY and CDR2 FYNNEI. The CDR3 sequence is CASSEILNSWVDTQYF. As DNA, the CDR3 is TGTGCCAGCAGTGAAATCCTTAATAGTTGGGTGGATACGCAGTATTTT.

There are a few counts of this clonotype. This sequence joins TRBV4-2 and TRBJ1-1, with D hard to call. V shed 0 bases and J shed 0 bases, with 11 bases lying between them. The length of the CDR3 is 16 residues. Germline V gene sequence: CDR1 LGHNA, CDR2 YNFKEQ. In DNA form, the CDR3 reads TGTGCCAGCAGCCAAGATAGGAAGGGCATGAACACTGAAGCTTTCTTT. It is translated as CASSQDRKGMNTEAFF.

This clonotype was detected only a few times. Written as DNA, the CDR3 is TGTGCCAGCAGTTATGGGTGGAGGGATCAGCCCCAGCATTTT. Translation gives CASSYGWRDQPQHF. The rearrangement joins TRBV5-6 to TRBJ1-5, with D unclear. There are 14 residues in the CDR3. Trimming left V 5 bases short and J 5 bases short, with 14 bases between. Germline loops: CDR1 SGHDT, CDR2 YYEEEE. The whole variable domain, remainder taken from reference TRBV5-6 and TRBJ1-5, is DAGVTQSPTHLIKTRGQQVTLRCSPKSGHDTVSWYQQALGQGPQFIFQYYEEEERQRGNFPDRFSGHQFPNYSSELNVNALLLGDSALYLCASSYGWRDQPQHFGDGTRLSIL.

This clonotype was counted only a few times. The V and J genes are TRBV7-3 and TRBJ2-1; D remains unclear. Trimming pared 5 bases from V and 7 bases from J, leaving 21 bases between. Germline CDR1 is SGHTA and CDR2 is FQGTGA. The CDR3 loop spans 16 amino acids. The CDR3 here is CASSSREAPGGNEQFF. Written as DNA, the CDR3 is TGTGCCAGCAGCAGCCGAGAGGCTCCCGGTGGGAATGAGCAGTTCTTC.

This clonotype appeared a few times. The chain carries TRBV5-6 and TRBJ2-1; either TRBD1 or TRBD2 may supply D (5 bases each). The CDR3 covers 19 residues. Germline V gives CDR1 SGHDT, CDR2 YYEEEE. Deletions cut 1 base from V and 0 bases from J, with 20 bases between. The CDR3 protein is CASSLSGGPRIYSYNEQFF. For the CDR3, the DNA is TGTGCCAGCAGCTTGTCTGGGGGACCGAGAATTTACTCCTACAATGAGCAGTTCTTC.

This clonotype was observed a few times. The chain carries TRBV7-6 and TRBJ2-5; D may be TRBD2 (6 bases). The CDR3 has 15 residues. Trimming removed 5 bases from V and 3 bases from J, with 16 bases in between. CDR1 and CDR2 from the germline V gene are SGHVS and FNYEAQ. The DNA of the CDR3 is TGTGCCAGCAGCCCACCCTTGGCGGGAAAAGAGACCCAGTACTTC. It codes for CASSPPLAGKETQYF.

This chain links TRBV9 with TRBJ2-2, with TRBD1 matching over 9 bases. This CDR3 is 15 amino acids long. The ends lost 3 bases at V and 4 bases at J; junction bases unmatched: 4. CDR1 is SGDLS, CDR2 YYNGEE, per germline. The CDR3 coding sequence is TGTGCCAGCAGCGCCTTGGACAGGGGCACCGGGGAGCTGTTTTTT. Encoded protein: CASSALDRGTGELFF.

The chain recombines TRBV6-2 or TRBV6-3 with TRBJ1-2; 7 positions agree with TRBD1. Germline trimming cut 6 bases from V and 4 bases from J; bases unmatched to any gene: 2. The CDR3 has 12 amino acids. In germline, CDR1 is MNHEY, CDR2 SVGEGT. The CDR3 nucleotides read TGTGCCAGCAGCGGACAGGCCTATGGCTACACCTTC. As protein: CASSGQAYGYTF.

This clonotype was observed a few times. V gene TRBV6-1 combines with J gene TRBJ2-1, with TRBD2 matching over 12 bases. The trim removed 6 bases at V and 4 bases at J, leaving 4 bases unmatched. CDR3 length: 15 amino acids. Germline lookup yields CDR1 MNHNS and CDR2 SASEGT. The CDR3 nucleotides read TGTGCCAGCAGGCAAGGGACTAGCGGGTACAATGAGCAGTTCTTC. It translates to CASRQGTSGYNEQFF.

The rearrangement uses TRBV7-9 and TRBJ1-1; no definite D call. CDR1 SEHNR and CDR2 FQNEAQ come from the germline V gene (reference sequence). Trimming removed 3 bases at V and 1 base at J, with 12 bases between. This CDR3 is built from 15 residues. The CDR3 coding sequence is TGTGCCAGCAGCTTCCCACTAGGGCAGAACACTGAAGCTTTCTTT. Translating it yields CASSFPLGQNTEAFF.

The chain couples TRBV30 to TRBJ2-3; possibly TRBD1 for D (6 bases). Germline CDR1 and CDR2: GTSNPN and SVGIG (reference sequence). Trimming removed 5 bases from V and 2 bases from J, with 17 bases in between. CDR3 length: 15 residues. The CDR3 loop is CAWYPGHRFTDTQYF. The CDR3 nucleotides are TGTGCCTGGTATCCGGGACACCGTTTCACAGATACGCAGTATTTT. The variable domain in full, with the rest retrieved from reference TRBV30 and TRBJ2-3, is SQTIHQWPATLVQPVGSPLSLECTVEGTSNPNLYWYRQAAGRGLQLLFYSVGIGQISSEVPQNLSASRPQDRQFILSSKKLLLSDSGFYLCAWYPGHRFTDTQYFGPGTRLTVL.

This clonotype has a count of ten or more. The DNA for the CDR3 is TGCGCCAGCAGCTTGGAGGGGGTGGCAGATACGCAGTATTTT. This translates into CASSLEGVADTQYF. This rearrangement joins TRBV5-1 to TRBJ2-3; TRBD1 is a possible D gene (6 bases). The CDR3 covers 14 residues. V lost 0 bases and J lost 4, with 9 bases in between. From germline, CDR1 is SGHRS and CDR2 YFSETQ. The whole variable domain, remainder taken from reference TRBV5-1 and TRBJ2-3, is KAGVTQTPRYLIKTRGQQVTLSCSPISGHRSVSWYQQTPGQGLQFLFEYFSETQRNKGNFPGRFSGRQFSNSRSEMNVSTLELGDSALYLCASSLEGVADTQYFGPGTRLTVL.

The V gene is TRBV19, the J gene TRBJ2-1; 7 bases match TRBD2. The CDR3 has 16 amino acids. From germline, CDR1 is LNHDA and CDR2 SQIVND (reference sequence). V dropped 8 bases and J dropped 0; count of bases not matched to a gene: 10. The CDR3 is CASSRPGGGSYNEQFF. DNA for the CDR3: TGTGCCAGTTCGCGGCCGGGCGGGGGCTCCTACAATGAGCAGTTCTTC.

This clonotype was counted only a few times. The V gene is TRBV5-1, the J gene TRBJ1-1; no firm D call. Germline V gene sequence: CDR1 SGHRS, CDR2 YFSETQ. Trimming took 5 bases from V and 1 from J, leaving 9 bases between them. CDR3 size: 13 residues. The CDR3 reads CASRGGRNTEAFF. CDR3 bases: TGCGCCAGCAGGGGCGGGCGGAACACTGAAGCTTTCTTT.

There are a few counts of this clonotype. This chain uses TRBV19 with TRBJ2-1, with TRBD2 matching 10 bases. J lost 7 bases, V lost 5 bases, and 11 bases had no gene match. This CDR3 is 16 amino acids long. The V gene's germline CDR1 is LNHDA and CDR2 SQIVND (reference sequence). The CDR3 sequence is CASSSLAGDPWNEQFF. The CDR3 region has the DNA TGTGCCAGTAGTTCCCTAGCGGGGGATCCTTGGAATGAGCAGTTCTTC.

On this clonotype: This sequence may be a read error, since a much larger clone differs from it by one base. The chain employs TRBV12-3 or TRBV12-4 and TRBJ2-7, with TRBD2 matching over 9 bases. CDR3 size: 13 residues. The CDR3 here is CASSHSGSNEHYF. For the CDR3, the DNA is TGTGCCAGCAGTCATAGCGGGAGCAACGAGCACTACTTC.

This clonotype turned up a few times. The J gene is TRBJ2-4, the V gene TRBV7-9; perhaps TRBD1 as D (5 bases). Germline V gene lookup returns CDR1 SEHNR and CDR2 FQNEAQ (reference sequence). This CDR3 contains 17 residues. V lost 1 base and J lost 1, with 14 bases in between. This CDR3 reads CASSLVKGFGAKNIQYF. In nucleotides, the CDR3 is TGTGCCAGCAGCTTAGTCAAGGGGTTCGGGGCCAAAAACATTCAGTACTTC. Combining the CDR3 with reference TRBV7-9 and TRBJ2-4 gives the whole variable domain DTGVSQNPRHKITKRGQNVTFRCDPISEHNRLYWYRQTLGQGPEFLTYFQNEAQLEKSRLLSDRFSAERPKGSFSTLEIQRTEQGDSAMYLCASSLVKGFGAKNIQYFGAGTRLSVL.

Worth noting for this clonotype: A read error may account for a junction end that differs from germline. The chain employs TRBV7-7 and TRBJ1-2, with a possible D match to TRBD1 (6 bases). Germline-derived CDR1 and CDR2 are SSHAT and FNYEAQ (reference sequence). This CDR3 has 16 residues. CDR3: CASSRFFGDTTGGYTF. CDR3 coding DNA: TGTGCTAGCAGCCGATTTTTTGGGGACACGACAGGCGGCTACACCTTC.

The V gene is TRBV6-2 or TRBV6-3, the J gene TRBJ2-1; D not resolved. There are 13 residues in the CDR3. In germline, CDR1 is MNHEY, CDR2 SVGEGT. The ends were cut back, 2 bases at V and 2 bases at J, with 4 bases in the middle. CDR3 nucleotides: TGTGCCAGCAGTTACACCGCCTACAATGAGCAGTTCTTC. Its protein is CASSYTAYNEQFF.